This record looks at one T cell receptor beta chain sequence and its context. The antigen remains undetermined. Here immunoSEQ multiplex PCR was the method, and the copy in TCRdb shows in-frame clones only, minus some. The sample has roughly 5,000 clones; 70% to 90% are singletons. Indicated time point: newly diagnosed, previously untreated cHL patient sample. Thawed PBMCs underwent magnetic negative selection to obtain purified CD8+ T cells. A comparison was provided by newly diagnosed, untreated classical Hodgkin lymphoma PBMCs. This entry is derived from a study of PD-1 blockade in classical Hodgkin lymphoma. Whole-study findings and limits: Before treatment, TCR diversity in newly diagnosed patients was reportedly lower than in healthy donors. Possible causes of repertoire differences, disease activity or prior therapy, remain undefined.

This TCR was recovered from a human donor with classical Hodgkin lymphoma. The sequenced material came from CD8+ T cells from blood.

The CDR3 reads CAISGGLAGGGEQFF. In DNA, the CDR3 is TGTGCCATCAGTGGGGGACTAGCGGGAGGAGGAGAGCAGTTCTTC. The chain employs TRBV10-3 and TRBJ2-1, with TRBD2 matching over 15 bases. Germline CDR1 ENHRY, CDR2 SYGVKD. The CDR3 is 15 amino acids. Unmatched junction bases numbered 5, after V lost 4 bases and J lost 10 bases.